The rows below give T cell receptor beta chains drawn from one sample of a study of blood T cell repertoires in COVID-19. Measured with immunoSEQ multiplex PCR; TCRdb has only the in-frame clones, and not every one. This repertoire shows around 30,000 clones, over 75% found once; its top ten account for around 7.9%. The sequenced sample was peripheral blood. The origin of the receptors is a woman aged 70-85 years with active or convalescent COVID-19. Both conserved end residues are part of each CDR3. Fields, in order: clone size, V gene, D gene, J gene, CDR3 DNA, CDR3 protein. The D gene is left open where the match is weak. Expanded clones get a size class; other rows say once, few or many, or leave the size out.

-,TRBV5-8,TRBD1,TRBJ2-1,TGTGCCAGCAGCCAAGGGACAGTACGTTACAATGAGCAGTTCTTC,CASSQGTVRYNEQFF
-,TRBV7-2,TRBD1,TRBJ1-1,TGTGCCAGCAGCCATCGGACAGGTGAAGCTTTCTTT,CASSHRTGEAFF
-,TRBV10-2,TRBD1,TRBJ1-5,TGCGCCAGCAGCATAACAGGGGGCATGGGCTATAGCAATCAGCCCCAGCATTTT,CASSITGGMGYSNQPQHF
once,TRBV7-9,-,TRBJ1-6,TGTGCCAGCAGCTTAACGGGGGTGAGGTCACCCCTCCACTTT,CASSLTGVRSPLHF
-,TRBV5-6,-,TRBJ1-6,TGTGCCAGCAGCCCGGCCGGGAGGAGTCGGGATTCACCCCTCCACTTT,CASSPAGRSRDSPLHF
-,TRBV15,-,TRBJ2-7,TGTGCCACCAGCAGAGTGAGGACCCAGGCGGGCTACGAGCAGTACTTC,CATSRVRTQAGYEQYF
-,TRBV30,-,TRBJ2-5,TGTGCCTGGAGTGTACTAAGCACAGGACGGGAGACCCAGTACTTC,CAWSVLSTGRETQYF
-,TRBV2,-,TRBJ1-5,TGTGCCAGCAGTGAGGAACAGGGATATCAGCCCCAGCATTTT,CASSEEQGYQPQHF
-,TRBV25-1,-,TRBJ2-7,TGTGCCAGCAGTGAATGGGGGGTCCACGAGCAGTACTTC,CASSEWGVHEQYF
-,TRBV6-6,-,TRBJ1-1,TGTGCCAGCAGAGCGACAGAGAACACTGAAGCTTTCTTT,CASRATENTEAFF
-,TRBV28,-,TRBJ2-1,TGTGCCAGCAGTTTATTAGGTCTGACAGGGAGGCGGGGTGAGCAGTTCTTC,CASSLLGLTGRRGEQFF
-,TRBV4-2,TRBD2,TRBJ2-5,TGTGCCAGCAGCCCCCATCCCGGGACTAGCGGGGGGGCGCGAGAGACCCAGTACTTC,CASSPHPGTSGGARETQYF
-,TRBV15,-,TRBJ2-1,TGTGCCACCAGAGATGTAGTGGGCCCTCGCTCCAATGAGCAGTTCTTC,CATRDVVGPRSNEQFF
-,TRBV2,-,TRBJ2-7,TGTGCCAGCATCCTGACATTCTACGAGCAGTACTTC,CASILTFYEQYF
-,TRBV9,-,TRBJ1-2,TGTGCCAGCAGCGTAGATTATAGGGGCCATGGCTACACCTTC,CASSVDYRGHGYTF
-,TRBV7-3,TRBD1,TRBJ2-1,TGTGCCAGCAGCGCCGGGACAGGGGTAGTCGATGAGCAGTTCTTC,CASSAGTGVVDEQFF
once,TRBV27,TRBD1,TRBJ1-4,TGTGCCAGCAGTAAACTTCGACAGGGGCGAGCAACTAATGAAAAACTGTTTTTT,CASSKLRQGRATNEKLFF
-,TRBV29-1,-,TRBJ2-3,TGCAGCGTTAAGCCTAGATGGGATACGCAGTATTTT,CSVKPRWDTQYF
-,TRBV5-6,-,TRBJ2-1,TGTGCCAGCAGCTTGGGAACTCAGGGCAATGAGCAGTTCTTC,CASSLGTQGNEQFF
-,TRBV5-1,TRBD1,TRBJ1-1,TGCGCCAGCAGCCCATTTCCGGGACAGAGCACGAACACTGAAGCTTTCTTT,CASSPFPGQSTNTEAFF
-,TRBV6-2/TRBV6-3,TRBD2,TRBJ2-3,TGTGCCAGCAGTTACGCAGCGGGAGAGGTAACAGATACGCAGTATTTT,CASSYAAGEVTDTQYF
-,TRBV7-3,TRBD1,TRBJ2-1,TGTGCCAGCAGCTTAACGGGGAGCGGGCAGGGGGCCGGAAATGAGCAGTTCTTC,CASSLTGSGQGAGNEQFF
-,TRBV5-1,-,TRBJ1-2,TGCGCCAGCAGCTTGTCTGGCTCATACTATGGCTACACCTTC,CASSLSGSYYGYTF
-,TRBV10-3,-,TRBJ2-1,TGTGCCATCAGTTTGGACCGGGTGGGGAGCAATGAGCAGTTCTTC,CAISLDRVGSNEQFF
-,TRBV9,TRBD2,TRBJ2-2,TGTGCCAGCAGCACTGGACTAGCGGGGGCGAACACCGGGGAGCTGTTTTTT,CASSTGLAGANTGELFF
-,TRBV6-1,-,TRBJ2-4,TGTGCCAGCAGTGACGCCTCGGGGTGGAAAAACATTCAGTACTTC,CASSDASGWKNIQYF
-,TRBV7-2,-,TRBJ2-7,TGTGCCAGCAGGGACAATGTCTACGAGCAGTACTTC,CASRDNVYEQYF
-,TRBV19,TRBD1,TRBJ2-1,TGTGCCAGTACCCCCGGGGGACAGGCCGTTCTATCCTACAATGAGCAGTTCTTC,CASTPGGQAVLSYNEQFF
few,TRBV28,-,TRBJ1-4,TGTGCCAGCAGTTTATGGGGGAGGGGACGGAGTAATGAAAAACTGTTTTTT,CASSLWGRGRSNEKLFF
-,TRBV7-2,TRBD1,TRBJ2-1,TGTGCCAGCAGCCTCCGGGACAGAAATTACAATGAGCAGTTCTTC,CASSLRDRNYNEQFF
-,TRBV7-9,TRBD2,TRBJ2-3,TGTGCCAGCAGCTTACTAGCGGGACAAACGGTCGCAGATACGCAGTATTTT,CASSLLAGQTVADTQYF
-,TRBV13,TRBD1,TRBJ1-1,TGTGCCAGCAGCCTGACAGGGGGCGCCGGGAGCACTGAAGCTTTCTTT,CASSLTGGAGSTEAFF
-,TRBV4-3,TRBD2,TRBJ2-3,TGCGCCAGCAGCCAAGATATCGAGACTAGCGGGGGCCCGAGCACAGATACGCAGTATTTT,CASSQDIETSGGPSTDTQYF
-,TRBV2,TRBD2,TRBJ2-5,TGTGCCAGCAATCCAGCGGGATTGAGAGGGGAGACCCAGTACTTC,CASNPAGLRGETQYF
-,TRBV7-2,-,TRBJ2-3,TGTGCCAGCAGCTTAGCGGGGAGGCACACAGATACGCAGTATTTT,CASSLAGRHTDTQYF
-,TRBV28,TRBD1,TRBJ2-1,TGTGCCAGCAGCAGGGGACAGGGTCCTTATGAGCAGTTCTTC,CASSRGQGPYEQFF
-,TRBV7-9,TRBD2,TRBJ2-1,TGTGCCAGCAGCTTAGTGCTAGCGGGAAAAACCTACAATGAGCAGTTCTTC,CASSLVLAGKTYNEQFF
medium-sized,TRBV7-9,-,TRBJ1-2,TGTGCCAGCAGCTCAACAGAAACGTATGGCTACACCTTC,CASSSTETYGYTF
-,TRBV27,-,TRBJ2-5,TGTGCCAGCAGCCCCGCGCGGCGGTTTCAAGAGACCCAGTACTTC,CASSPARRFQETQYF
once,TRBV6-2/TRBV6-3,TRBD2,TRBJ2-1,TGTGCCAGCAGCAAACGGACTAGCGGGACTATTTACAATGAGCAGTTCTTC,CASSKRTSGTIYNEQFF
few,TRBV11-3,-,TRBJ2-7,TGTGCCAGCAGCTTAAACACCGAATACGAGCAGTACTTC,CASSLNTEYEQYF
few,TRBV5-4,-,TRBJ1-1,TGTGCCAGCAGCCCTTGGGGGGGGGCGGGTACTGAAGCTTTCTTT,CASSPWGGAGTEAFF
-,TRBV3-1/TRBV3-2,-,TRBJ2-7,TGTGCCAGCAGCAGGAGAGGAGTTTCCTACGAGCAGTACTTC,CASSRRGVSYEQYF
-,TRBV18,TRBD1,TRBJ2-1,TGTGCCAGCTCACCGGTAGGGGACAGCTACGCTGAGCAGTTCTTC,CASSPVGDSYAEQFF
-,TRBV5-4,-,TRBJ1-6,TGTGCCAGCAGCTTGCAGACAGGACTCAATTCACCCCTCCACTTT,CASSLQTGLNSPLHF
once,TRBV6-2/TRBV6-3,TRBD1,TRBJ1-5,TGTGCCAGCAGCACACTTACAGGGGTTCGTCAGCCCCAGCATTTT,CASSTLTGVRQPQHF
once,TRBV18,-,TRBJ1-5,TGTGCCAGCTCATCAGCGGGGCTTGGCCAGCCCCAGCATTTT,CASSSAGLGQPQHF
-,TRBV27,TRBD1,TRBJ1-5,TGTGCCAGCAGTTCCTCAGGGGGCTTTGGTCAGCCCCAGCATTTT,CASSSSGGFGQPQHF
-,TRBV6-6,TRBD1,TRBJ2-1,TGTGCCAGCAGTCGACTACAGGGGCCCTCCGTATACAATGAGCAGTTCTTC,CASSRLQGPSVYNEQFF
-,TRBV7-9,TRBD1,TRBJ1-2,TGTGCCAGCAGCCGACAGGGGCCGTACACCTTC,CASSRQGPYTF
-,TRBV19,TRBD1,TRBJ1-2,TGTGCCAGTACAGGACAGGGTCTAAGTGGCGGCTACACCTTC,CASTGQGLSGGYTF
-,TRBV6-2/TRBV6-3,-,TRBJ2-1,TGTGCCAGCAGTTACTGGGAGGAGGGGTCGTCCTACAATGAGCAGTTCTTC,CASSYWEEGSSYNEQFF
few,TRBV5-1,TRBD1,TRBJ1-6,TGCGCCAGCAGCTTGGACCCCGGGACAGGGGGCACACGGTTGGGGGCCCTCCACTTT,CASSLDPGTGGTRLGALHF
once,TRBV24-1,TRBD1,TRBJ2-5,TGTGCCACCAGTGCGGGACAGGGGAACCTTGAGACCCAGTACTTC,CATSAGQGNLETQYF
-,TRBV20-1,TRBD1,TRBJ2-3,TGCAGTGCTAGTTTAGGACAGGGGAGTGGTACAGATACGCAGTATTTT,CSASLGQGSGTDTQYF
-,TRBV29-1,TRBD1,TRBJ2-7,TGCAGCGTATCTGTTACAGGGGCGAACGAGCAGTACTTC,CSVSVTGANEQYF